The clone carrying this T cell receptor (beta chain) was found a few times. A second PCR of 7 to 11 cycles used a sample-barcoded 5' primer and a J-beta primer mix. TCRdb fed the 5' RACE reads into MiXCR, producing one record per CDR3 protein. This sample has roughly 1.9 million distinct CDR3 sequences; approximately 40% occur once, and the top ten carry around 23%. These data originate in a study of blood T cells in healthy people across ages. Per the germline V gene, CDR1 is SGHRS and CDR2 is YFSETQ. This CDR3 contains 13 residues. Deletions cut 2 bases from V and 11 bases from J, with 16 bases between.

This receptor was identified in a human donor in good health. The specimen was blood. The V and J genes are TRBV5-1 and TRBJ1-1; D is undetermined. The CDR3 protein is CASSFEGDGLAFF. DNA of the CDR3: TGCGCCAGCAGCTTTGAAGGAGACGGTTTGGCTTTCTTT.